Shown below are 9 T cell receptor beta chains from a single sample sequenced in a study of radiotherapy plus CTLA-4 blockade in lung cancer. Sequenced by immunoSEQ multiplex PCR; TCRdb stores in-frame clones only, minus some. Of tens of thousands of clones detected, around 85% appear once; the ten largest clones hold approximately 2.2%. The sample here was peripheral blood, taken from a patient treated with radiotherapy plus ipilimumab. The receptors stem from a human donor with non-small cell lung cancer who had a partial response to radiotherapy plus ipilimumab.

This rearrangement joins TRBV6-4 to TRBJ2-6; no definite D call. This CDR3 has 14 amino acids. Deletions cut 5 bases from V and 2 bases from J, with 7 bases between. Per germline, CDR1 MRHNA and CDR2 SNTAGT. The CDR3 region has the DNA TGTGCCAGCAGTAACAACCCTGGGGCCAACGTCCTGACTTTC. Its protein is CASSNNPGANVLTF.

V and J are TRBV4-2 and TRBJ2-6; TRBD2 matches 7 bases. The CDR3 has 18 residues. Germline CDR1 and CDR2: LGHNA and YNFKEQ. After removal of 0 bases from V and 0 bases from J, the junction contained 5 bases not matched to a gene. The CDR3 protein is CASSQDRGDGSGANVLTF. In nucleotides, the CDR3 is TGTGCCAGCAGCCAAGATCGGGGGGACGGCTCTGGGGCCAACGTCCTGACTTTC.

The CDR3 reads CASSLVRYEQYF. The CDR3 DNA sequence: TGCGCCAGCAGCTTGGTTCGCTACGAGCAGTACTTC. The gene calls are TRBV5-1 and TRBJ2-5; D not certain. TRBJ2-7 explains the end of the DNA better; the J call may be wrong. The length of the CDR3 is 12 residues. Germline CDR1 and CDR2: SGHRS and YFSETQ.

The rearrangement uses TRBV5-1 and TRBJ2-1; tentatively, D is TRBD1 (6 bases). The V and J ends lost 2 bases and 9 bases respectively, with 15 bases between them. This CDR3 has 14 amino acids. The V gene's germline CDR1 is SGHRS and CDR2 YFSETQ. CDR3 in DNA: TGCGCCAGCAGCTTTATCCTCGAAGGGGGTGAGCAGTTCTTC. It translates to CASSFILEGGEQFF.

This sequence joins TRBV2 and TRBJ2-2; tentative D call: TRBD2 (7 bases). The CDR3 runs to 14 residues. Trimming cost V 6 bases and J 5 bases, with 13 bases left between them. Germline CDR1 is SNHLY and CDR2 is FYNNEI. In DNA, the CDR3 is TGTGCCAGCAGAGCGGGACACGAGACCGGGGAGCTGTTTTTT. Protein sequence: CASRAGHETGELFF. Full variable domain (outside the CDR3, taken from reference TRBV2 and TRBJ2-2): EPEVTQTPSHQVTQMGQEVILRCVPISNHLYFYWYRQILGQKVEFLVSFYNNEISEKSEIFDDQFSVERPDGSNFTLKIRSTKLEDSAMYFCASRAGHETGELFFGEGSRLTVL.

The chain is built from TRBV28 and TRBJ2-7, with 7 bases that match TRBD2. The germline V gene encodes CDR1 MDHEN and CDR2 SYDVKM. The CDR3 sequence is 14 residues long. V trimming: 6 bases; J trimming: 1 base; junction bases outside the gene matches: 6. The CDR3 reads CASRDLAVSYEQYF. CDR3 coding DNA: TGTGCCAGCAGAGATCTAGCGGTTTCCTACGAGCAGTACTTC.

The chain joins TRBV9 to TRBJ2-5, with D possibly matching TRBD2 (6 bases). CDR1 and CDR2 (germline): SGDLS, YYNGEE. With 3 bases removed from V and 2 bases from J, the gap between germline ends came to 14 bases. The CDR3 runs to 15 residues. In DNA form, the CDR3 reads TGTGCCAGCAGCGGAGGGACTCTAACTCAAGAGACCCAGTACTTC. Residues: CASSGGTLTQETQYF. Combining the CDR3 with reference TRBV9 and TRBJ2-5 gives the whole variable domain DSGVTQTPKHLITATGQRVTLRCSPRSGDLSVYWYQQSLDQGLQFLIQYYNGEERAKGNILERFSAQQFPDLHSELNLSSLELGDSALYFCASSGGTLTQETQYFGPGTRLLVL.

The chain combines TRBV7-8 with TRBJ1-6; D remains unclear. With 0 bases removed from V and 10 bases from J, the gap between germline ends came to 10 bases. Germline CDR1 reads SGHVS; CDR2 reads FQNEAQ. This CDR3 comprises 14 residues. CDR3 loop: CASSLAQAGSPLHF. The CDR3, as DNA: TGTGCCAGCAGCTTAGCTCAGGCGGGGTCACCCCTCCACTTT.

The V gene is TRBV19, the J gene TRBJ1-1; D is uncertain. The CDR3 extends over 14 amino acids. Per the germline V gene, CDR1 is LNHDA and CDR2 is SQIVND (reference sequence). Trimming shortened V by 7 bases and J by 1 base, and 13 bases separated the two germline ends. The CDR3 coding sequence is TGTGCCAGTATCGCCGACCGGGGGAACACTGAAGCTTTCTTT. Encoded protein: CASIADRGNTEAFF.